The clone carrying this T cell receptor beta chain was observed a few times. Profiled with immunoSEQ multiplex PCR; TCRdb holds only in-frame clones, not every one. The sample yields roughly 25,000 clones, 69% seen once. The data belong to a study of tumor-infiltrating lymphocytes in localized non-small cell lung cancer. V lost 2 bases and J lost 4, with 9 bases in between. The CDR3 is 15 amino acids. Germline V lookup: CDR1 MNHEY, CDR2 SVGAGI. The sample comprised lung tumor tissue. The origin of this receptor is a human donor with non-small cell lung cancer. This chain uses TRBV6-5 with TRBJ2-6; D is uncertain. The CDR3 sequence: CASSYSEAGANVLTF. DNA of the CDR3: TGTGCCAGCAGTTACAGCGAGGCCGGGGCCAACGTCCTGACTTTC.